The clone carrying this T cell receptor (beta chain) was detected ten times or more. Its target is unknown. The CDR3 loop spans 13 amino acids. The V gene lost 6 bases and the J gene lost 1 base, with 10 bases spanning the gap. The germline V gene has CDR1 DFQATT and CDR2 SNEGSKA (reference sequence). Sample time point: newly diagnosed GD, antithyroid drugs for less than 3 months. After RNA was extracted from PBMCs, the TCR library was made from it. This sample was included in a study of regulatory T cells in long-lasting Graves disease. General study results and limits: Favored usage of TRBV28, TRBJ1-2 and TRBJ2-5 was recorded in persistent disease.

The TCR beta library used iRepertoire HTBI primers with Arm-PCR amplification of CDR3. Each CDR3 protein gets one entry after TCRdb re-called the multiplex PCR reads with MiXCR. The table lists fewer than 650,000 distinct CDR3 sequences, 15% to 20% of them singletons, with 15% to 20% in the top ten. This sample was also put to use in a study of T cells in Graves' hyperthyroidism and ophthalmopathy. This second report adds: The HTBI primer set was used in a first-round RT-PCR of the TCR CDR3. Model predictions of ophthalmopathy came a median about six months before onset.

The chain employs TRBV20-1 and TRBJ1-5; D might be TRBD1 (6 bases). Here the sequenced sample was peripheral blood mononuclear cells (PBMCs), taken at new diagnosis, from a patient treated with antithyroid drugs. This sequence was found in a woman aged 25-40 years with Graves disease. CDR3 in DNA: TGCAGTGCGGGAGACAGGAGCAATCAGCCCCAGCATTTT. Translating gives CSAGDRSNQPQHF.